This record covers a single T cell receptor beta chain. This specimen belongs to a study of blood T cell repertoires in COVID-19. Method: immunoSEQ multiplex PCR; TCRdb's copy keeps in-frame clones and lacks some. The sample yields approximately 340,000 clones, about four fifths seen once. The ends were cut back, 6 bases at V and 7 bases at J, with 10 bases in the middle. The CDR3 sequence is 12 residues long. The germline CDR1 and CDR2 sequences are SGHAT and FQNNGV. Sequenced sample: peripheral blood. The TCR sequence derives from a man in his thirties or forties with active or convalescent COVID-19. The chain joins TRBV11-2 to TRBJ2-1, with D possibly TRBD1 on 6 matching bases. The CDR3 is CASRSGANEQFF. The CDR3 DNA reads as TGTGCCAGCAGGTCAGGGGCGAATGAGCAGTTCTTC.